These T cell receptor beta chains were read from a single sample in a study of PD-1 blockade in classical Hodgkin lymphoma. Sequencing used immunoSEQ multiplex PCR; TCRdb keeps in-frame clones, though not all of them. The profile shows tens of thousands of clones, approximately 94% of them singletons. This specimen consisted of peripheral blood mononuclear cells (PBMCs), obtained at baseline. These receptors were taken from a human donor with classical Hodgkin lymphoma. Each CDR3 is given with its conserved first and last residue. Each record gives: clone size, J gene, V gene, D gene, CDR3 protein, CDR3 DNA. The D gene is left open where the match is weak. Size tells how often a clone was seen (once, few, many) or the class of an expanded clone, and some rows leave it out.

>few|TRBJ2-1|TRBV6-5|NA
CASSYGDGNEQFF
TGTGCCAGCAGTTACGGGGACGGCAATGAGCAGTTCTTC
>NA|TRBJ2-3|TRBV9|TRBD1
CASSVATGTAYTTSTDTQYF
TGTGCCAGCAGCGTAGCTACGGGGACAGCCTATACGACTAGCACAGATACGCAGTATTTT
>NA|TRBJ1-6|TRBV5-1|NA
CASSDLSGRTNSGLHF
TGCGCCAGCAGCGACCTGTCGGGACGGACTAATTCAGGCCTCCACTTT
>once|TRBJ1-2|TRBV7-9|NA
CASSTTGSSQDYTF
TGTGCCAGCAGCACTACAGGGTCATCCCAGGACTACACCTTC
>NA|TRBJ2-5|TRBV7-9|NA
CASSLGGFRTIQYQETQYF
TGTGCCAGCAGCTTAGGGGGGTTTAGGACGATTCAGTACCAAGAGACCCAGTACTTC
>NA|TRBJ2-1|TRBV7-3|TRBD2
CASSLPGLAGNEQFF
TGTGCCAGCAGCTTACCGGGACTAGCGGGCAATGAGCAGTTCTTC
>NA|TRBJ1-5|TRBV18|NA
CASSPDSNQPQHF
TGTGCCAGCTCACCTGACAGCAATCAGCCCCAGCATTTT
>NA|TRBJ2-7|TRBV19|NA
CASSGGYEQYF
TGTGCCAGTAGTGGGGGATACGAGCAGTACTTC
>NA|TRBJ1-6|TRBV6-5|TRBD1
CASSFLQGGIGSPLHF
TGTGCCAGCAGTTTTCTACAGGGGGGAATTGGGTCACCCCTCCACTTT
>NA|TRBJ2-5|TRBV7-3|TRBD2
CASSAGTSGKETQYF
TGTGCCAGCAGCGCCGGGACTAGCGGGAAAGAGACCCAGTACTTC
>NA|TRBJ1-5|TRBV27|NA
CASSLRAASNQPQHF
TGTGCCAGCAGTTTGAGGGCAGCGAGCAATCAGCCCCAGCATTTT
>NA|TRBJ2-1|TRBV14|TRBD2
CASSLLAGGYNEQFF
TGTGCCAGCAGCCTCCTAGCGGGAGGTTACAATGAGCAGTTCTTC
>NA|TRBJ2-4|TRBV2|TRBD1
CASSHRTGNNIQYF
TGTGCCAGCAGCCACAGGACAGGGAACAACATTCAGTACTTC
>NA|TRBJ2-7|TRBV19|NA
CASSPRILREQYF
TGTGCCAGTAGTCCGAGGATTTTGAGGGAGCAGTACTTC
>NA|TRBJ2-7|TRBV9|NA
CASREGRPLKYF
TGTGCCAGCAGAGAGGGACGGCCGTTGAAGTACTTC
>once|TRBJ1-2|TRBV5-1|NA
CASSLDSGAGGYTF
TGCGCCAGCAGCTTGGATAGCGGGGCCGGGGGCTACACCTTC
>NA|TRBJ1-1|TRBV5-1|TRBD1
CASSSDLPGQGALTEAFF
TGCGCCAGCAGCTCGGATCTGCCGGGACAGGGGGCACTTACTGAAGCTTTCTTT
>NA|TRBJ2-7|TRBV19|TRBD1
CARVGRYRDRAYEQYF
TGTGCCCGAGTTGGTCGATACCGGGACAGGGCCTACGAGCAGTACTTC
>NA|TRBJ1-4|TRBV28|NA
CASSFVTNEKLFF
TGTGCCAGCAGTTTTGTGACTAATGAAAAACTGTTTTTT
>NA|TRBJ2-7|TRBV7-2|NA
CASSRTGPPSYEQYF
TGTGCCAGCAGCAGGACTGGACCCCCCTCCTACGAGCAGTACTTC